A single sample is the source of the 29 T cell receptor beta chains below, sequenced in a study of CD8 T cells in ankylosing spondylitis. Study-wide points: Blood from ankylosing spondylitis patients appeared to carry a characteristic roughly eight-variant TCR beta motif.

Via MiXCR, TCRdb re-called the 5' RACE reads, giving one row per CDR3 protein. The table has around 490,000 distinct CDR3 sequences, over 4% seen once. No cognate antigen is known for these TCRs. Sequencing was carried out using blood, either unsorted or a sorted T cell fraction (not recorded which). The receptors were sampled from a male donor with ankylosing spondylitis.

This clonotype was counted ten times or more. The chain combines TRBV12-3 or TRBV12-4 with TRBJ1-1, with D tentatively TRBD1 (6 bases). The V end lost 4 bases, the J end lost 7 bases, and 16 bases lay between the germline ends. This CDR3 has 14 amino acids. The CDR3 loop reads CASSSSDRQVEAFF. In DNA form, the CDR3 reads TGTGCCAGCAGTTCCTCAGACAGGCAAGTTGAAGCTTTCTTT.

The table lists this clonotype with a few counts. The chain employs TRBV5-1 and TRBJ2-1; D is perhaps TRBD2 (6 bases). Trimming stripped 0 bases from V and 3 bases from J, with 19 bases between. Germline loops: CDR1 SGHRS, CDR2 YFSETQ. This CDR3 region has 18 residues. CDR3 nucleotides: TGCGCCAGCAGCTTGGCCCGTTTAGCGGTAGCCCTCTACAATGAGCAGTTCTTC. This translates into CASSLARLAVALYNEQFF.

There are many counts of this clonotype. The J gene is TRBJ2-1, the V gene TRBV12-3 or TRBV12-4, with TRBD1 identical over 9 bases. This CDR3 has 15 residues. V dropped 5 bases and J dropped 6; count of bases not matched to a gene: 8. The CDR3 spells CASSARDRDRNEQFF. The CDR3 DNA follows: TGTGCCAGCAGTGCCCGGGACAGGGACCGCAATGAGCAGTTCTTC.

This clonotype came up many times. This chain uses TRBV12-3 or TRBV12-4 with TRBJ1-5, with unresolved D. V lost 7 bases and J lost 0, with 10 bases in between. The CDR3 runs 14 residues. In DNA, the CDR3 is TGTGCCAGCAACCTGTGGGGTAGCAATCAGCCCCAGCATTTT. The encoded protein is CASNLWGSNQPQHF.

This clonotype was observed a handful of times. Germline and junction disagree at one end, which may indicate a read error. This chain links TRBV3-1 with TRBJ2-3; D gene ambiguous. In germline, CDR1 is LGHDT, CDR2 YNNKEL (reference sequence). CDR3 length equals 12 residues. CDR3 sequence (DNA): TGTGCCAGCAGCCAAGGATCCCAGCTCAAAAATTTT. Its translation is CASSQGSQLKNF.

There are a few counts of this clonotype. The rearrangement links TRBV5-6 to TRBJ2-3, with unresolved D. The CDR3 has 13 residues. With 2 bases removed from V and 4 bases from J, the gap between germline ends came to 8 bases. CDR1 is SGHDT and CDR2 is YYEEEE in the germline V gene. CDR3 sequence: CASSLLYSDTQYF. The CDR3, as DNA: TGTGCCAGCAGCTTACTCTATTCAGATACGCAGTATTTT.

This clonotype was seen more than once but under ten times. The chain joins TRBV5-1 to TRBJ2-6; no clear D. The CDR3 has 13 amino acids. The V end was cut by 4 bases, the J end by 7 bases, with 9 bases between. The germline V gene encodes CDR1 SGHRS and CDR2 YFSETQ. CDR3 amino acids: CASSPEAANVLTF. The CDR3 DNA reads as TGCGCCAGCAGCCCCGAGGCCGCCAACGTCCTGACTTTC.

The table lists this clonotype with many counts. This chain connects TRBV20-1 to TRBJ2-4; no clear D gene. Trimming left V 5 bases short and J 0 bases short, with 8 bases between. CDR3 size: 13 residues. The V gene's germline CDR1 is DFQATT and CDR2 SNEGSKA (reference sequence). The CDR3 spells CSAGYLAKNIQYF. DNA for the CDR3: TGCAGTGCTGGGTACTTAGCCAAAAACATTCAGTACTTC.

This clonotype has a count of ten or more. CDR3 sequence reads: CASSQDRSGGKLFF. Written as DNA, the CDR3 is TGCGCCAGCAGCCAGGACCGATCGGGGGGCAAACTGTTTTTT. The rearrangement uses TRBV4-3 and TRBJ1-4; D possibly corresponds to TRBD1 (6 bases). The CDR3 extends over 14 amino acids. Trimming took 3 bases from V and 11 from J, leaving 16 bases between them. Germline-derived CDR1 and CDR2 are LGHNA and YSLEER.

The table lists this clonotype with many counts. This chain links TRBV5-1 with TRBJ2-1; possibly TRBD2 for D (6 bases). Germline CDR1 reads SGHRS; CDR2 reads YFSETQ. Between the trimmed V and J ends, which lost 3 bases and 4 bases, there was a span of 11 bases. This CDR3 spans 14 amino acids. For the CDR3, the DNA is TGCGCCAGCAGCTACGGGGGAGTTTACAATGAGCAGTTCTTC. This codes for CASSYGGVYNEQFF.

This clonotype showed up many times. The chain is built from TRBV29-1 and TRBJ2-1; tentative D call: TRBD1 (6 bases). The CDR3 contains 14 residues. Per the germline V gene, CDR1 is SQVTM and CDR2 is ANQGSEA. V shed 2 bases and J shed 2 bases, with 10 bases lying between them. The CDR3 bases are TGCAGCGTTGAACTCAGGGGAACCTACAATGAGCAGTTCTTC. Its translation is CSVELRGTYNEQFF.

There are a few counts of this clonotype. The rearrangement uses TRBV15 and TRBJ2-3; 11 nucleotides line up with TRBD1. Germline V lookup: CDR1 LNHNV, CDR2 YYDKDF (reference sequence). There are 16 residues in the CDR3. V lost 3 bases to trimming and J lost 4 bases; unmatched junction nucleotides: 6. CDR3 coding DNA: TGTGCCACCAGCAGCTGGGGGACAGGGGGACCAGATACGCAGTATTTT. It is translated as CATSSWGTGGPDTQYF.

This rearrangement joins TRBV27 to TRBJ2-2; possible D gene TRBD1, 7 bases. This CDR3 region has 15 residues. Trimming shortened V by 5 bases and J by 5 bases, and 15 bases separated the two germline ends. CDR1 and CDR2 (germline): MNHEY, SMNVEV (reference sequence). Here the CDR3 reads CASSPGGQSTGELFF. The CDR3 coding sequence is TGTGCCAGCAGTCCAGGGGGGCAGAGTACCGGGGAGCTGTTTTTT.

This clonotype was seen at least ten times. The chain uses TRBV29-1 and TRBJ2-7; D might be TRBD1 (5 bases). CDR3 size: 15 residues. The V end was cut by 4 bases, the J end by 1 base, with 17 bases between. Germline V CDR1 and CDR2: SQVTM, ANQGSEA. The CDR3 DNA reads TGCAGCGTTGTTGGGGCGAAGGCCCCATCCTACGAGCAGTACTTC. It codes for CSVVGAKAPSYEQYF.

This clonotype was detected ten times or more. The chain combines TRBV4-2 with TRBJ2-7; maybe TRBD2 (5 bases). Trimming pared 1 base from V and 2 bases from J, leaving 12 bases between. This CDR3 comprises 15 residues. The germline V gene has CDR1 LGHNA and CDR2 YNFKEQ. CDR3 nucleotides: TGTGCCAGCAGCCAAGCGCCAGCGGTCGCCTACGAGCAGTACTTC. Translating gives CASSQAPAVAYEQYF.

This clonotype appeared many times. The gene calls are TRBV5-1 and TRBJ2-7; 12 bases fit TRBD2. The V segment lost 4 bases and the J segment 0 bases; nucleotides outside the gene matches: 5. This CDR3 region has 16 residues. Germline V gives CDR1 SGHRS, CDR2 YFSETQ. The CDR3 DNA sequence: TGCGCCAGCAGCACGGGGACTAGCGGGCTCTCCTACGAGCAGTACTTC. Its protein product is CASSTGTSGLSYEQYF.

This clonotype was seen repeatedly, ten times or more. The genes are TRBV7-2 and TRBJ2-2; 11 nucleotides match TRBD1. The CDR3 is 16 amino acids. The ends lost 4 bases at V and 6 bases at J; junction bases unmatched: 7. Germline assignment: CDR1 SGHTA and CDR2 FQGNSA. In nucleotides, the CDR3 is TGTGCCAGCAGCTCGATGGGACAGGGGGTATCCGGGGAGCTGTTTTTT. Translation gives CASSSMGQGVSGELFF.

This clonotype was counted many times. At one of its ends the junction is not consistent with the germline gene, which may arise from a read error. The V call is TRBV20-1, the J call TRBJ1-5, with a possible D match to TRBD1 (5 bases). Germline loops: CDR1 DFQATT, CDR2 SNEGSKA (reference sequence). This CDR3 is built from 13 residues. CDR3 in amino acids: CSGRRDGEGAQHF. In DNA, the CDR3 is TGCAGTGGTAGAAGGGACGGTGAAGGAGCCCAGCATTTT.

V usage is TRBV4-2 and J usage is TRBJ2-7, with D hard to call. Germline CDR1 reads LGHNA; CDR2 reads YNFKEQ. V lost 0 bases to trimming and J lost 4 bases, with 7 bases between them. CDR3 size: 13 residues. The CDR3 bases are TGTGCCAGCAGCCAAGATACGAAGTACGAGCAGTACTTC. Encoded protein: CASSQDTKYEQYF.

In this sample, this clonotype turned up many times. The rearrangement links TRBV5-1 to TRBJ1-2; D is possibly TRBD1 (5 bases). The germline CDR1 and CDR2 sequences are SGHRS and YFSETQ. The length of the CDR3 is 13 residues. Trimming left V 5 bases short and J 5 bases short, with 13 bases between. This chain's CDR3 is CASSDDSTYGYTF. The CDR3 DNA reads TGCGCCAGCAGTGACGACAGCACTTATGGCTACACCTTC. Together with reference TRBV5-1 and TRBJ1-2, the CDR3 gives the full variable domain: KAGVTQTPRYLIKTRGQQVTLSCSPISGHRSVSWYQQTPGQGLQFLFEYFSETQRNKGNFPGRFSGRQFSNSRSEMNVSTLELGDSALYLCASSDDSTYGYTFGSGTRLTVV.

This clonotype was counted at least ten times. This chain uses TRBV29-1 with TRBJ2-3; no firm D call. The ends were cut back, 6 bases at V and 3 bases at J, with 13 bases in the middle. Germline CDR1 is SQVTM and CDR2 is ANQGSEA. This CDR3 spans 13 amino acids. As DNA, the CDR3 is TGCAGCGTCGTCCGTGGGCAGACAGATACGCAGTATTTT. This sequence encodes CSVVRGQTDTQYF.

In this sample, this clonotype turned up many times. CDR3 protein: CASSSTHGTLIRALHF. CDR3 nucleotides: TGTGCCAGCAGTTCCACTCACGGGACACTCATTAGGGCCCTCCACTTT. V usage is TRBV12-3 or TRBV12-4 and J usage is TRBJ1-6; a weak D match, TRBD1 (6 bases). V was clipped by 4 bases and J by 14 bases, with 24 bases between them. This CDR3 comprises 16 residues.

CDR3 loop: CASSYGQQSFGGQFF. The DNA of the CDR3 is TGTGCCAGCAGCTATGGACAGCAGTCCTTTGGCGGGCAGTTCTTC. This chain joins TRBV9 and TRBJ2-1, with a tentative D call TRBD1 (6 bases). Germline V gene data show CDR1 as SGDLS and CDR2 as YYNGEE. The CDR3 has 15 residues. V shed 4 bases and J shed 12 bases, with 23 bases lying between them.

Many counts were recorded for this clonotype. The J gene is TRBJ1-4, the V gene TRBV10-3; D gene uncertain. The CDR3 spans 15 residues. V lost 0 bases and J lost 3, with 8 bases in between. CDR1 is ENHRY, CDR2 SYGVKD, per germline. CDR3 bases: TGTGCCATCAGTGAGTCGTACAGTCCTAATGAAAAACTGTTTTTT. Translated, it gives CAISESYSPNEKLFF.

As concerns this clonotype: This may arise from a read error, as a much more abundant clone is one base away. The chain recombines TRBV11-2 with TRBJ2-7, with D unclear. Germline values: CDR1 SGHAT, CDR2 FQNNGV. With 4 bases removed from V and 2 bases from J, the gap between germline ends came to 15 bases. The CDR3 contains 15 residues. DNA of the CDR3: TGTGCCAGCAGCTCCGTGACCGACCTTCCCTACGAGCAGTACTTC. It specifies CASSSVTDLPYEQYF.

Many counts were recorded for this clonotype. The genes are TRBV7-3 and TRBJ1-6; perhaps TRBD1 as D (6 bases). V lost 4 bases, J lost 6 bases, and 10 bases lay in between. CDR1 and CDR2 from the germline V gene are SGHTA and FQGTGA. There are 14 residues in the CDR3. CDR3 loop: CASSSGTSNSPLHF. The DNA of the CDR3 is TGTGCCAGCAGCTCTGGGACAAGTAATTCACCCCTCCACTTT.

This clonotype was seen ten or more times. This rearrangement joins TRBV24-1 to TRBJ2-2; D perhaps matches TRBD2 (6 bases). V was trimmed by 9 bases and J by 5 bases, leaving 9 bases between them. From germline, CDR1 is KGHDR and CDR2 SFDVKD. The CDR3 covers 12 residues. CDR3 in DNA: TGTGCCACCCTCGGGGGAACCGGGGAGCTGTTTTTT. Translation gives CATLGGTGELFF.

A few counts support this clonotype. The CDR3 bases are TGTGCCAGCAGCTCCGAGCCCGGGACATTCACTGAAGCTTTCTTT. This encodes CASSSEPGTFTEAFF. The chain is built from TRBV21-1 and TRBJ1-1; the table assigns TRBD1, which was not confirmed against the DNA. TRBV21-1 is noted as a pseudogene. The length of the CDR3 is 15 residues.

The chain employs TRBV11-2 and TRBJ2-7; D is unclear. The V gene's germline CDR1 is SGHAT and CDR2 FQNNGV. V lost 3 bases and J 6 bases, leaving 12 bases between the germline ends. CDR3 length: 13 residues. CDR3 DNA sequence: TGTGCCAGCAGCTTGGCTCAGGCGCCCGAGCAGTACTTC. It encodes CASSLAQAPEQYF.